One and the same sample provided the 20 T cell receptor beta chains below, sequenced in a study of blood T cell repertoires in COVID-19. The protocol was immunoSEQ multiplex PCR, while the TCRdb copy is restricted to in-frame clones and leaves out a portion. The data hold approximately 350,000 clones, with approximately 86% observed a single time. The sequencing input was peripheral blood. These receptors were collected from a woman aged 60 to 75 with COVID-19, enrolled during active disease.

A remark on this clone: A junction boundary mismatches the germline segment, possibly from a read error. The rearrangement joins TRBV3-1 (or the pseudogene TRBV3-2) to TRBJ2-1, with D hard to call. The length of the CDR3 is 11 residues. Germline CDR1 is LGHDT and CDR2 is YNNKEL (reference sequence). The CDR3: CASSQYTEQFF. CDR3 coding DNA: TGTGCCAGCAGCCAATACACTGAGCAGTTCTTC.

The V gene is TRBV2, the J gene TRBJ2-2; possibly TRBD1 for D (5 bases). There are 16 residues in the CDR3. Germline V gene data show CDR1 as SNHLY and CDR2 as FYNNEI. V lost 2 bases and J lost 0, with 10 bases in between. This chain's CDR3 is CASSELGAANTGELFF. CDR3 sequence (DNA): TGTGCCAGCAGTGAATTAGGGGCAGCGAACACCGGGGAGCTGTTTTTT.

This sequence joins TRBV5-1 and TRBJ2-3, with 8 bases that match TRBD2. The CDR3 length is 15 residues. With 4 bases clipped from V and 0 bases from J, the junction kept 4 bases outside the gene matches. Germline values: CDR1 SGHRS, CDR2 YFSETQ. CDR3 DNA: TGCGCCAGCAGCATTGAGCGGGGGAGCACAGATACGCAGTATTTT. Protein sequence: CASSIERGSTDTQYF.

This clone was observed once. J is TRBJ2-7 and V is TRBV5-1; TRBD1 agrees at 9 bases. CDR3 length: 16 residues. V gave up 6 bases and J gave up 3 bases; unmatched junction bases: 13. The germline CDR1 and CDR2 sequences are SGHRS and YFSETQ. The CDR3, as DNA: TGCGCCAGCAACCTCTCACCGGGACAGGGTAACTACGAGCAGTACTTC. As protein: CASNLSPGQGNYEQYF.

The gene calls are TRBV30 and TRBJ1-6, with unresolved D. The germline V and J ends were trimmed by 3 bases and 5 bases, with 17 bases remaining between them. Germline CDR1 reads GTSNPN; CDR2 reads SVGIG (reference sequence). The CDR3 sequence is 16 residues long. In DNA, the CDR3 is TGTGCCTGGAGAACGGGCGGAGCACTAGATAATTCACCCCTCCACTTT. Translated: CAWRTGGALDNSPLHF.

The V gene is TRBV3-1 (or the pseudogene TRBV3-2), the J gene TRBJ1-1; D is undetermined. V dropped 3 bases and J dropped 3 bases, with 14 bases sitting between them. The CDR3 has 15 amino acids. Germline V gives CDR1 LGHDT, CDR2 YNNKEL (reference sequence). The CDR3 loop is CASSQGGLGDTEAFF. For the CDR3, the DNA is TGTGCCAGCAGCCAGGGAGGGCTTGGGGACACTGAAGCTTTCTTT.

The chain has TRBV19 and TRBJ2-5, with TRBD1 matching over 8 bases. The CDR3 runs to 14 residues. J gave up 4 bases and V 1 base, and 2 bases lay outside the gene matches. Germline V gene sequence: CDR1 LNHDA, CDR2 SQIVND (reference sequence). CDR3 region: CASSIGQGLETQYF. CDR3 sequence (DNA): TGTGCCAGTAGTATAGGACAGGGGCTAGAGACCCAGTACTTC.

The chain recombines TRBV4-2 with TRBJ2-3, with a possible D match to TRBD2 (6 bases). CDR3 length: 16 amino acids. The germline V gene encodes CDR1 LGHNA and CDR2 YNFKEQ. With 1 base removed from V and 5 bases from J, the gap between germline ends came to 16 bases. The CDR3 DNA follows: TGTGCCAGCAGCCAAGTCGGGGGACTGGATATAGATACGCAGTATTTT. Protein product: CASSQVGGLDIDTQYF.

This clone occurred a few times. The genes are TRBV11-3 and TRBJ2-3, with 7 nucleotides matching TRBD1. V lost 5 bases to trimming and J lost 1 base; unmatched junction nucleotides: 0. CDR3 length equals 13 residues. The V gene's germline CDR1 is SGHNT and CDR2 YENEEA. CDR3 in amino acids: CASSQGGTDTQYF. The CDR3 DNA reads TGTGCCAGCAGCCAGGGGGGCACAGATACGCAGTATTTT.

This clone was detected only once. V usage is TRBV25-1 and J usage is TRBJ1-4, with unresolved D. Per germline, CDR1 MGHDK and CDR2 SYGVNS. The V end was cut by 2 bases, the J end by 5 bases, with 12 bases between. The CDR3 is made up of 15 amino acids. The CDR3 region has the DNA TGTGCCAGCAGTGAAAGTGCCAGATTCAATGAAAAACTGTTTTTT. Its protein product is CASSESARFNEKLFF.

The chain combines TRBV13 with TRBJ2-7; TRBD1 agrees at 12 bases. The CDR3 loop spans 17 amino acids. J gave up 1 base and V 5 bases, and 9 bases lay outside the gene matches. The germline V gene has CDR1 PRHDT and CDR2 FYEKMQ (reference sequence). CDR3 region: CASSPSGQGALSYEQYF. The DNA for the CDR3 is TGTGCCAGCAGCCCGTCGGGACAGGGGGCGTTATCCTACGAGCAGTACTTC.

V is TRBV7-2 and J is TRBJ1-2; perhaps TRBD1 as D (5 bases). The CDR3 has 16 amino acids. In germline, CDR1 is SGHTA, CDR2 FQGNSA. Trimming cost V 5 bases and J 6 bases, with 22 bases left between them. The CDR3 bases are TGTGCCAGCAGCCCCCCTGGGAGGGCCCGGGGGGATGGCTACACCTTC. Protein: CASSPPGRARGDGYTF.

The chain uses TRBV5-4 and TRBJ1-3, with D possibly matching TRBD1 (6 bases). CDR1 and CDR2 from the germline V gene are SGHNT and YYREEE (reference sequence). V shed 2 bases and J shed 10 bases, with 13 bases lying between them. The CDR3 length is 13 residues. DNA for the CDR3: TGTGCCAGCAGCTTACAGGGTTTTCCGACCATATATTTT. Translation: CASSLQGFPTIYF.

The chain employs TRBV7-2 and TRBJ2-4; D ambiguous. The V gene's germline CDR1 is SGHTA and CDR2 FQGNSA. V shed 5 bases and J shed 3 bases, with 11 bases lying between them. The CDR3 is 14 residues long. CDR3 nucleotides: TGTGCCAGCAGCGACCCGGGTGGCAAAAACATTCAGTACTTC. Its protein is CASSDPGGKNIQYF. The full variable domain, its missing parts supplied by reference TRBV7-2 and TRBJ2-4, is GAGVSQSPSNKVTEKGKDVELRCDPISGHTALYWYRQSLGQGLEFLIYFQGNSAPDKSGLPSDRFSAERTGGSVSTLTIQRTQQEDSAVYLCASSDPGGKNIQYFGAGTRLSVL.

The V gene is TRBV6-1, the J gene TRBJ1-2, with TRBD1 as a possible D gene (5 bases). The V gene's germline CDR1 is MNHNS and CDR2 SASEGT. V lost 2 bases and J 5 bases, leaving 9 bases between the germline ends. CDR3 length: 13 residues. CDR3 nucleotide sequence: TGTGCCAGCAGTGAATCGACAGTGTATGGCTACACCTTC. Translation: CASSESTVYGYTF.

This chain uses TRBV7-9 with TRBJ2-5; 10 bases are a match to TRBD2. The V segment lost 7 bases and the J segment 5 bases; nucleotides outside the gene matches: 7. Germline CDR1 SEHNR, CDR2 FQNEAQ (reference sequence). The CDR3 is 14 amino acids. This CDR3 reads CASTRAGGHETQYF. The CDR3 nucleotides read TGTGCCAGCACCAGAGCGGGGGGGCATGAGACCCAGTACTTC.

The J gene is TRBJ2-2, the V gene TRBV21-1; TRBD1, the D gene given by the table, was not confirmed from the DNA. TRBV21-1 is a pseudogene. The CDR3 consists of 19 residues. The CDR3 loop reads CASSKEKGQGTTNTGELFF. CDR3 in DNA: TGTGCCAGCAGCAAAGAAAAGGGACAGGGGACAACGAACACCGGGGAGCTGTTTTTT.

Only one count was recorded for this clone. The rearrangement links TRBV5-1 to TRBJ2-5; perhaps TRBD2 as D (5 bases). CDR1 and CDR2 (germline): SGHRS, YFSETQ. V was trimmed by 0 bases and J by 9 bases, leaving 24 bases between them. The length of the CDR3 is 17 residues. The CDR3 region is CASSLDPLSGGVGAQYF. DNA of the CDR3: TGCGCCAGCAGCTTGGATCCGTTGTCCGGCGGAGTCGGGGCCCAGTACTTC.

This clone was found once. CDR3 sequence (DNA): TGTGCCAGTATCCGTCCGGGCTATGGCTACACCTTC. Translating it yields CASIRPGYGYTF. The V and J genes are TRBV19 and TRBJ1-2; the D is unclear. Per the germline V gene, CDR1 is LNHDA and CDR2 is SQIVND (reference sequence). The CDR3 has 12 amino acids. V was pared by 7 bases and J by 4 bases, with 10 bases between.

The CDR3 DNA reads TGTGCCAGCAGCGTTGACAGTTCTCCACCCCAGCATTTT. This encodes CASSVDSSPPQHF. The chain has TRBV2 and TRBJ1-5; D is possibly TRBD1 (5 bases). The CDR3 loop spans 13 amino acids. Trimming left V 6 bases short and J 10 bases short, with 16 bases between. Per the germline V gene, CDR1 is SNHLY and CDR2 is FYNNEI.